This T cell receptor (beta chain) is drawn from a study of radiotherapy plus CTLA-4 blockade in lung cancer. In the study overall: Disease control was achieved by roughly 32% of patients, and objective responses by about 19%. Study-wide points: Reportedly, early blood T cell clone dynamics best predicted response, with interferon-beta. TCR clones from tumors expanded in blood after radiotherapy plus ipilimumab.

Each patient with chemo-refractory metastatic non-small-cell lung cancer was treated with focal radiation plus CTLA-4 blockade using ipilimumab. Some clones are missing from TCRdb's copy, which holds only in-frame ones; the method was immunoSEQ multiplex PCR. Of tens of thousands of clones listed, roughly 88% are singletons. Looked up from germline, CDR1 is MNHEY and CDR2 is SMNVEV (reference sequence). V lost 4 bases and J lost 3, with 9 bases in between. The CDR3 has 13 residues. Points on this clone: What it recognizes is unknown.

The starting material was peripheral blood, obtained from a patient treated with radiotherapy plus ipilimumab. This TCR derives from a human donor with non-small cell lung cancer whose response to radiotherapy plus ipilimumab could not be evaluated. The gene calls are TRBV27 and TRBJ1-1; D perhaps matches TRBD1 (6 bases). CDR3 sequence: CASSSTGYTEAFF. CDR3 nucleotides: TGTGCCAGCAGTTCTACAGGGTACACTGAAGCTTTCTTT.